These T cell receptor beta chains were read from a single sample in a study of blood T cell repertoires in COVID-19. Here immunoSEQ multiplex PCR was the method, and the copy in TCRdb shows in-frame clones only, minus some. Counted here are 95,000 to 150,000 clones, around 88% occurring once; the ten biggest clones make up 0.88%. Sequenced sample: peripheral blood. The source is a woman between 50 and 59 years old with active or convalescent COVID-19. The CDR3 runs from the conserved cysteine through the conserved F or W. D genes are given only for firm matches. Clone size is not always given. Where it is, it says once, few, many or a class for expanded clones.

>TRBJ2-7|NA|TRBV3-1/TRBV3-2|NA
CASSQGGNHEQYF
TGTGCCAGCAGCCAAGGGGGCAACCACGAGCAGTACTTC
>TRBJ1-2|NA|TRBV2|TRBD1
CASSEAARGTGGYTF
TGTGCCAGCAGTGAGGCGGCCAGGGGGACGGGAGGCTACACCTTC
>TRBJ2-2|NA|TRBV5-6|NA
CASSLASTTGELFF
TGTGCCAGCAGCTTGGCCAGTACCACCGGGGAGCTGTTTTTT
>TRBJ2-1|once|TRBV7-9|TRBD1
CASSPRDRGPNEQFF
TGTGCCAGCAGCCCGCGGGACAGGGGGCCCAATGAGCAGTTCTTC
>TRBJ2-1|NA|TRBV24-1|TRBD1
CATSDLSRDSNEQFF
TGTGCCACCAGTGATCTGAGCCGGGACAGCAATGAGCAGTTCTTC
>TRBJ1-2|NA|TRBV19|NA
CASSILSGYTF
TGTGCCAGTAGTATTTTATCTGGCTACACCTTC
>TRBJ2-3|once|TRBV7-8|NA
CASSLGPSTDTQYF
TGTGCCAGCAGCTTAGGGCCTAGCACAGATACGCAGTATTTT
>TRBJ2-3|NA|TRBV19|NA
CASSPQRSTDTQYF
TGTGCCAGTAGTCCACAGCGGAGCACAGATACGCAGTATTTT
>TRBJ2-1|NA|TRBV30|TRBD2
CAWNLAEYNEQFF
TGTGCCTGGAATCTAGCGGAGTACAATGAGCAGTTCTTC
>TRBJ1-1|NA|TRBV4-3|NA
CASSQLPIRGGTEAFF
TGCGCCAGCAGCCAACTACCGATCAGAGGGGGAACTGAAGCTTTCTTT
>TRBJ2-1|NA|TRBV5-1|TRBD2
CASSLELAAYNEQFF
TGCGCCAGCAGCTTGGAACTAGCGGCCTACAATGAGCAGTTCTTC
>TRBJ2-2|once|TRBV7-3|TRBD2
CASSSGGGPGELFF
TGTGCCAGCAGCTCGGGGGGAGGGCCCGGGGAGCTGTTTTTT
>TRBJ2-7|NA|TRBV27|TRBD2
CASSLKASGSYEQYF
TGTGCCAGCAGTTTAAAGGCTAGCGGGAGCTACGAGCAGTACTTC
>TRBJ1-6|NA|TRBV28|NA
CASSLGPYNSPLHF
TGTGCCAGCAGTTTAGGGCCGTATAATTCACCCCTCCACTTT
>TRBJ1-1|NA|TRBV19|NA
CASSIGGTNTEAFF
TGTGCCAGTAGTATAGGGGGCACGAACACTGAAGCTTTCTTT
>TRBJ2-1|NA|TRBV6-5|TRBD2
CASSYAASGYNEQFF
TGTGCCAGCAGTTACGCGGCTAGCGGTTACAATGAGCAGTTCTTC
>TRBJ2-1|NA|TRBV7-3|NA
CASSLGLAIYNEQFF
TGTGCCAGCAGCTTGGGGCTAGCGATATACAATGAGCAGTTCTTC
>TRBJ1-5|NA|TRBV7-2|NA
CASSPVQIFGSNQPQHF
TGTGCCAGCAGCCCGGTACAAATCTTCGGGAGCAATCAGCCCCAGCATTTT
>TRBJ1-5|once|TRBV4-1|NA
CASSQEDRDNQPQHF
TGCGCCAGCAGCCAAGAGGACAGAGACAATCAGCCCCAGCATTTT
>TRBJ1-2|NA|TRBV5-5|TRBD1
CASSLGGQGDYGYTF
TGTGCCAGCAGCTTGGGAGGACAGGGTGACTATGGCTACACCTTC
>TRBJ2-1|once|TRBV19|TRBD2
CASSIPTLAERGGYNEQFF
TGTGCCAGTAGTATCCCCACACTAGCGGAGAGGGGGGGTTACAATGAGCAGTTCTTC